This entry lists 17 T cell receptor beta chains sequenced from one sample in a study of CD8 T cells in ankylosing spondylitis. Study results and limitations: What appeared characteristic of ankylosing spondylitis blood was a TCR beta motif of fewer than ten highly homologous variants.

Their antigens are not known. TCRdb redid the calling of the 5' RACE reads with MiXCR, one entry per CDR3 protein. The table has 500,000 to 650,000 distinct CDR3 sequences, about 5.2% seen once; the top ten hold around 3.5%. Sequencing was performed on blood, either unsorted or a sorted T cell fraction (not recorded which). These receptors were obtained from a male donor with ankylosing spondylitis.

This clonotype was observed a handful of times. The rearrangement uses TRBV29-1 and TRBJ2-5; 8 positions match TRBD2. Germline V lookup: CDR1 SQVTM, CDR2 ANQGSEA. With V trimmed by 7 bases and J by 5 bases, 6 bases remained unmatched. The CDR3 has 12 residues. CDR3 coding DNA: TGCAGCGCCGGGAGGGCGGGGGAGACCCAGTACTTC. It yields the protein CSAGRAGETQYF. The entire variable domain, with the rest obtained from reference TRBV29-1 and TRBJ2-5, is as follows: SAVISQKPSRDICQRGTSLTIQCQVDSQVTMMFWYRQQPGQSLTLIATANQGSEATYESGFVIDKFPISRPNLTFSTLTVSNMSPEDSSIYLCSAGRAGETQYFGPGTRLLVL.

This clonotype was recorded many times. V usage is TRBV6-2 or TRBV6-3 and J usage is TRBJ1-1; the D is unclear. The V end lost 7 bases, the J end lost 5 bases, and 14 bases lay between the germline ends. The germline CDR1 and CDR2 sequences are MNHEY and SVGEGT. CDR3 length: 13 amino acids. The CDR3 is CASTKTSRTEAFF. Written as DNA, the CDR3 is TGTGCCAGCACAAAGACATCTAGGACTGAAGCTTTCTTT.

This clonotype was picked up many times. The chain is built from TRBV29-1 and TRBJ1-2; TRBD1 matches at 10 bases. This CDR3 contains 15 residues. The germline CDR1 and CDR2 sequences are SQVTM and ANQGSEA. V lost 5 bases, J lost 0 bases, and 6 bases stayed unmatched. The CDR3 region has the DNA TGCAGCGTTCAGACAGGGGGCGCCTCTAACTATGGCTACACCTTC. Translating it yields CSVQTGGASNYGYTF.

This clonotype showed up just a few times. The V gene is TRBV2, the J gene TRBJ2-2, with 9 bases that match TRBD2. V was clipped by 4 bases and J by 7 bases; unmatched bases: 4. This CDR3 contains 14 residues. CDR1 and CDR2 from the germline V gene are SNHLY and FYNNEI. CDR3 DNA: TGTGCCAGCAGTGCCAGCGGGGGGTTCGGGGAGCTGTTTTTT. Its translation: CASSASGGFGELFF.

V usage is TRBV20-1 and J usage is TRBJ2-3; possibly TRBD2 for D (7 bases). CDR3 length equals 16 residues. V dropped 0 bases and J dropped 1 base, with 14 bases sitting between them. The germline gives CDR1 DFQATT, CDR2 SNEGSKA (reference sequence). CDR3 residues: CSARELGGGRTDTQYF. CDR3 bases: TGCAGTGCTAGAGAACTAGGCGGGGGCCGCACAGATACGCAGTATTTT.

In this sample, this clonotype turned up many times. The germline gene is not matched at one end of the junction; a read error may be the cause. V and J are TRBV5-1 and TRBJ2-3; 9 bases align to TRBD1. Germline V gene data show CDR1 as SGHRS and CDR2 as YFSETQ. This CDR3 spans 13 amino acids. The CDR3 sequence: CASSLREEDRGSF. The CDR3 bases are TGCGCCAGCAGCTTGCGAGAGGAGGACAGGGGAAGTTTT.

This clonotype was observed many times. The chain joins TRBV29-1 to TRBJ2-4; D unresolved. Germline V gene data show CDR1 as SQVTM and CDR2 as ANQGSEA. Trimming left V 6 bases short and J 7 bases short, with 19 bases between. The CDR3 covers 14 residues. CDR3 amino acids: CSVDPDGQSNIQYF. CDR3 DNA sequence: TGCAGCGTAGATCCGGACGGGCAGTCCAACATTCAGTACTTC.

There are many counts of this clonotype. J is TRBJ2-5 and V is TRBV6-1; 7 nucleotides agree with TRBD2. Germline-derived CDR1 and CDR2 are MNHNS and SASEGT. The CDR3 consists of 14 residues. The trim removed 6 bases at V and 4 bases at J, leaving 8 bases unmatched. CDR3 loop: CASSPTWGGETQYF. DNA for the CDR3: TGTGCCAGCAGCCCCACTTGGGGGGGAGAGACCCAGTACTTC.

This clonotype came up many times. V is TRBV7-9 and J is TRBJ1-1, with D maybe TRBD1 (5 bases). Germline V CDR1 and CDR2: SEHNR, FQNEAQ (reference sequence). Trimming removed 5 bases at V and 5 bases at J, with 15 bases between. The CDR3 spans 14 residues. The CDR3 DNA reads as TGTGCCAGCAGCCCTCAAGCGGAGGGGACTGAAGCTTTCTTT. It is translated as CASSPQAEGTEAFF.

The genes are TRBV27 and TRBJ2-5; no clear D gene. The CDR3 spans 13 residues. Germline V gene lookup returns CDR1 MNHEY and CDR2 SMNVEV (reference sequence). Trimming cost V 3 bases and J 6 bases, with 11 bases left between them. CDR3 nucleotide sequence: TGTGCCAGCAGTTTGGACCGCGTCAAGACCCAGTACTTC. Protein sequence: CASSLDRVKTQYF.

This clonotype was picked up a small number of times. The V gene is TRBV20-1, the J gene TRBJ1-1; D is undetermined. V was trimmed by 2 bases and J by 1 base, leaving 14 bases between them. Germline CDR1 and CDR2: DFQATT and SNEGSKA (reference sequence). CDR3 length: 15 residues. CDR3 nucleotide sequence: TGCAGTGCTAGACCTCATGGCAGACCGAACACTGAAGCTTTCTTT. Amino acid sequence: CSARPHGRPNTEAFF.

This clonotype has more than one count but fewer than ten. This chain links TRBV12-3 or TRBV12-4 with TRBJ2-1; 7 nucleotides align to TRBD2. The CDR3 length is 16 residues. V lost 1 base and J lost 10; bases outside the gene matches: 13. The CDR3 loop reads CASSLEGLAEGREQFF. The CDR3 region has the DNA TGTGCCAGCAGTTTAGAAGGGCTAGCGGAGGGTCGGGAGCAGTTCTTC.

This clonotype occurred many times. J is TRBJ2-5 and V is TRBV6-2 or TRBV6-3, with TRBD2 matching 10 bases. Looked up from germline, CDR1 is MNHEY and CDR2 is SVGEGT. The CDR3 covers 16 residues. Trimming at V came to 7 bases and at J to 4 bases, leaving 12 bases not matched to a gene. The CDR3 DNA reads as TGTGCCAGCACTTGGCTAGCGGGAGTTAGAGGAGAGACCCAGTACTTC. Translating gives CASTWLAGVRGETQYF.

This sequence joins TRBV6-1 and TRBJ1-3; D might be TRBD1 (6 bases). This CDR3 is 15 amino acids long. Trimming left V 8 bases short and J 2 bases short, with 16 bases between. The V gene's germline CDR1 is MNHNS and CDR2 SASEGT. The CDR3 loop is CASRGGGSPGNTIYF. CDR3 nucleotides: TGTGCCAGCCGGGGGGGCGGATCCCCTGGAAACACCATATATTTT.

The sample holds many counts of this clonotype. V is TRBV29-1 and J is TRBJ1-2, with D tentatively TRBD1 (6 bases). The V end lost 7 bases, the J end lost 7 bases, and 13 bases lay between the germline ends. The germline gives CDR1 SQVTM, CDR2 ANQGSEA. The CDR3 extends over 11 amino acids. DNA of the CDR3: TGCAGCGGGTACGGACAGTTTGGCTACACCTTC. The encoded protein is CSGYGQFGYTF.

The sample holds many counts of this clonotype. The chain couples TRBV4-2 to TRBJ1-2; 12 bases are shared with TRBD1. V shed 0 bases and J 4 bases; nucleotides not matched to a gene: 9. This CDR3 is built from 18 residues. Per germline, CDR1 LGHNA and CDR2 YNFKEQ. CDR3 protein: CASSQDWTGTGGLYGYTF. In DNA, the CDR3 is TGTGCCAGCAGCCAAGATTGGACCGGGACAGGGGGCCTCTATGGCTACACCTTC.

This chain joins TRBV5-1 and TRBJ2-1; either TRBD1 or TRBD2 may supply D (5 bases each). The germline V and J ends were trimmed by 1 base and 6 bases, with 14 bases remaining between them. This CDR3 spans 15 amino acids. The germline V gene has CDR1 SGHRS and CDR2 YFSETQ. In DNA, the CDR3 is TGCGCCAGCAGCTTGTCTCCGGCTGGGGGCAATGAGCAGTTCTTC. It translates to CASSLSPAGGNEQFF.